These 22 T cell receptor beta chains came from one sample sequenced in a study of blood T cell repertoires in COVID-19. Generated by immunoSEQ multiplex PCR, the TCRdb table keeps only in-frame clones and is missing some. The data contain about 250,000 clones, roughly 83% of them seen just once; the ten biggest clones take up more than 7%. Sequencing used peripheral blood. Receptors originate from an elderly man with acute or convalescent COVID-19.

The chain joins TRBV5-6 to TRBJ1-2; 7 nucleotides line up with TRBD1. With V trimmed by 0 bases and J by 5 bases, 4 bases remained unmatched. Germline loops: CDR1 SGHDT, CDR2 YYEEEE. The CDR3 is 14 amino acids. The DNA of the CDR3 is TGTGCCAGCAGCTTGGGGCCGGGACAGTATGGCTACACCTTC. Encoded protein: CASSLGPGQYGYTF.

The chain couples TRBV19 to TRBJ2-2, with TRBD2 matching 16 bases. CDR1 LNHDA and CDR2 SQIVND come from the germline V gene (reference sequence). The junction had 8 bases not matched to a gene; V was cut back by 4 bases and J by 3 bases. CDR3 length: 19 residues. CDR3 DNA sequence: TGTGCCAGTAGTAAGGGACTAGCGGGGGGGCCCGGTTACACCGGGGAGCTGTTTTTT. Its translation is CASSKGLAGGPGYTGELFF.

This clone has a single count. The CDR3 DNA follows: TGTGCCAGCAGTGACGTACCGGGTTTATACAATGAGCAGTTCTTC. This encodes CASSDVPGLYNEQFF. This rearrangement joins TRBV25-1 to TRBJ2-1; D uncertain. CDR3 length: 15 residues. Germline values: CDR1 MGHDK, CDR2 SYGVNS. Trimming pared 3 bases from V and 4 bases from J, leaving 13 bases between.

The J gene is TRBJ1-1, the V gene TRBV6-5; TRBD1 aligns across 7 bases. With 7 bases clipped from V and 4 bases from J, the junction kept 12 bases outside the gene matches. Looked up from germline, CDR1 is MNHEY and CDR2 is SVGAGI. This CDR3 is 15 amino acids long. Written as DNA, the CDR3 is TGTGCCAGCAATTCTGAGAGGGGACAGACCACTGAAGCTTTCTTT. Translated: CASNSERGQTTEAFF.

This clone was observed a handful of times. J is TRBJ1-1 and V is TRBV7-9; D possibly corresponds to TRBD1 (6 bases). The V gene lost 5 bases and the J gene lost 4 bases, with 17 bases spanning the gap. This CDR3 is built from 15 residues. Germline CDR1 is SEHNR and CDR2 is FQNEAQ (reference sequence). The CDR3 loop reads CASSGGQSGTTEAFF. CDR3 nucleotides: TGTGCCAGCAGCGGTGGACAGTCGGGAACCACTGAAGCTTTCTTT.

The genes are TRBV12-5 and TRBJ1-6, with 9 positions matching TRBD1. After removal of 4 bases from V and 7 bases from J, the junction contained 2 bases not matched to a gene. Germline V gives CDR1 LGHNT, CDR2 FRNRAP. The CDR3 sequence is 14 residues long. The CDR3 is CASGSGQGNSPLHF. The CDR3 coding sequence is TGTGCTAGTGGTTCCGGACAGGGGAATTCACCCCTCCACTTT.

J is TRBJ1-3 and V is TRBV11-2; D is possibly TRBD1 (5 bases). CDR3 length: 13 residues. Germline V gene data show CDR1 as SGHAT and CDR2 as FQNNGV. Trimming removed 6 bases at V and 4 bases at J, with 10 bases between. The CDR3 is CASSLNRGNTIYF. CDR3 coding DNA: TGTGCCAGCAGTTTAAACAGGGGAAACACCATATATTTT.

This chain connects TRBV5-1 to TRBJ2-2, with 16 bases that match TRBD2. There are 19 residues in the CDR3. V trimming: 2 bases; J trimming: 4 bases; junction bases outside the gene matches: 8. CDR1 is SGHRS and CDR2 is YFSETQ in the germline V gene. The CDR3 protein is CASSLPGLAGGRGTGELFF. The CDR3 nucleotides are TGCGCCAGCAGCTTACCGGGACTAGCGGGGGGGCGAGGCACCGGGGAGCTGTTTTTT. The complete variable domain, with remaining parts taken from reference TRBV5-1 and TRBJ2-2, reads KAGVTQTPRYLIKTRGQQVTLSCSPISGHRSVSWYQQTPGQGLQFLFEYFSETQRNKGNFPGRFSGRQFSNSRSEMNVSTLELGDSALYLCASSLPGLAGGRGTGELFFGEGSRLTVL.

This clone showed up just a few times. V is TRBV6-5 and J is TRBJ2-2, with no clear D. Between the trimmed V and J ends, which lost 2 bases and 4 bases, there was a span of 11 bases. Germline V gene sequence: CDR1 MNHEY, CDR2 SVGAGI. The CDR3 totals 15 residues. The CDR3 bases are TGTGCCAGCAGTTACGGGCAGGTGGGCACCGGGGAGCTGTTTTTT. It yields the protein CASSYGQVGTGELFF.

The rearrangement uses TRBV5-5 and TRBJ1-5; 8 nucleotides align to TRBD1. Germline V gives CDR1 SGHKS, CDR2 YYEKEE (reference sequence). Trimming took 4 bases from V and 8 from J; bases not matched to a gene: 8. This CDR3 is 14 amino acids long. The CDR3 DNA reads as TGTGCCAGCAGCCCCGGGACAGGCGAAAAGCCCCAGCATTTT. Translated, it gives CASSPGTGEKPQHF.

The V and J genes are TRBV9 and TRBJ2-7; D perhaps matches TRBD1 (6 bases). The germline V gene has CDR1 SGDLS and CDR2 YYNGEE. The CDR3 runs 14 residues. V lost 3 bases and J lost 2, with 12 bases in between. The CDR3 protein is CASSAQQGPYEQYF. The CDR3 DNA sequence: TGTGCCAGCAGCGCCCAGCAGGGGCCCTACGAGCAGTACTTC.

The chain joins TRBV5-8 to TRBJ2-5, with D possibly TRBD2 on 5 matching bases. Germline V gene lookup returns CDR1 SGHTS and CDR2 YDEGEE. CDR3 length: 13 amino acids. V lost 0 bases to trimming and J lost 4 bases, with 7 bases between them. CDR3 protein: CASSLAGVETQYF. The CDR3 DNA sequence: TGTGCCAGCAGCTTGGCCGGGGTAGAGACCCAGTACTTC.

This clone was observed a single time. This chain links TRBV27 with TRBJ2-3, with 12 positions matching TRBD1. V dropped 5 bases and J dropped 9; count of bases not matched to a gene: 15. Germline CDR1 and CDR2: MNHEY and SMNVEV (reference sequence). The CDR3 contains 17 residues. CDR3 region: CASSLVRLRDRGLTQYF. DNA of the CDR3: TGTGCCAGCAGTCTCGTCCGACTCCGGGACAGGGGGCTGACGCAGTATTTT.

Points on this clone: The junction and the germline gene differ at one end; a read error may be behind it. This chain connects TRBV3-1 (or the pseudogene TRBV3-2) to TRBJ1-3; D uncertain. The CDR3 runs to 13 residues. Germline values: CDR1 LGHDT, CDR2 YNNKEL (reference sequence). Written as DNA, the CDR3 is TGTGCCAGCACCCCCTGGACTGGCAACACCATATATTTT. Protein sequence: CASTPWTGNTIYF.

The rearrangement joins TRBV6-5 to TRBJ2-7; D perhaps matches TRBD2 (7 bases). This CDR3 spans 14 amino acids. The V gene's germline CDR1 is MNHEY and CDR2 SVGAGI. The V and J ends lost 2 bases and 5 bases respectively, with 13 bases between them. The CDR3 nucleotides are TGTGCCAGCAGTTACCTGGGGGGGCCTAACGAGCAGTACTTC. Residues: CASSYLGGPNEQYF.

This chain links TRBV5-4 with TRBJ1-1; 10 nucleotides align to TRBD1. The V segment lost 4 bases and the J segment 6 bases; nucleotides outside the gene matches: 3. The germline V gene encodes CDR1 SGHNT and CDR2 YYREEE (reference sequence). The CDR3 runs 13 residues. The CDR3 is CASSGDRGAEAFF. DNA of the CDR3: TGTGCCAGCAGCGGGGACAGGGGCGCTGAAGCTTTCTTT.

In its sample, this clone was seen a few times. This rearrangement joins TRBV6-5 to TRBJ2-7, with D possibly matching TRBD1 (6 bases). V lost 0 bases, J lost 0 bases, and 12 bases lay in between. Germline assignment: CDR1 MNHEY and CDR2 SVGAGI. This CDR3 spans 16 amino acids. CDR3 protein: CASSYSRGLASYEQYF. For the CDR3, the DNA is TGTGCCAGCAGTTACTCCAGGGGTCTTGCCTCCTACGAGCAGTACTTC.

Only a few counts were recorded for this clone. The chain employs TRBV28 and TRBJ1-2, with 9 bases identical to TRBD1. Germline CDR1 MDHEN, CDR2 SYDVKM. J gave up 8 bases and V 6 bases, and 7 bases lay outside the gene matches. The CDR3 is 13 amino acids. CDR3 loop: CASRSGQGGGYTF. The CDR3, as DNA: TGTGCCAGCAGGTCGGGACAGGGTGGGGGCTACACCTTC.

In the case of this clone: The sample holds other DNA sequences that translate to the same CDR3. The CDR3 spells CASSRGTSGIRGEQYF. The CDR3 DNA reads as TGTGCCAGTAGCCGGGGGACTAGCGGGATTAGGGGCGAGCAGTACTTC. J is TRBJ2-7 and V is TRBV19; 13 bases are a match to TRBD2. Trimming cost V 6 bases and J 6 bases; bases outside gene matches: 11. The CDR3 has 16 amino acids. Germline V lookup: CDR1 LNHDA, CDR2 SQIVND (reference sequence).

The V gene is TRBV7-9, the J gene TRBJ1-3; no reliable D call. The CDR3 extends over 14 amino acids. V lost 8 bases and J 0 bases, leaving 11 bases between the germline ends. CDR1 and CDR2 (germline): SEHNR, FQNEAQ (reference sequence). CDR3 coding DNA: TGTGCCAGCGAGAGAGGGAGCTCTGGAAACACCATATATTTT. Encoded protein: CASERGSSGNTIYF.

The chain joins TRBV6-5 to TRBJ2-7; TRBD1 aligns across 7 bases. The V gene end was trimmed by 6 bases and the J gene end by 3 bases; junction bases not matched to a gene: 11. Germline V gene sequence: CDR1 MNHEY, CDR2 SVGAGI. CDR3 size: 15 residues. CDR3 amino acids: CASSTTGATLYEQYF. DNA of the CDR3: TGTGCCAGCAGCACAACAGGGGCCACCCTCTACGAGCAGTACTTC.

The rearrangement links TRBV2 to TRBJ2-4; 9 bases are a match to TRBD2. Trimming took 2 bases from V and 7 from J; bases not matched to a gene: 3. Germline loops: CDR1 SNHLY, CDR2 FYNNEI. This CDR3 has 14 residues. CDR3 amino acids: CASSERAGGNIQYF. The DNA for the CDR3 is TGTGCCAGCAGTGAAAGGGCGGGAGGGAACATTCAGTACTTC.